This T cell receptor (beta chain) emerged from a study of blood T cell repertoires in COVID-19. Assay: immunoSEQ multiplex PCR; the TCRdb copy retains only in-frame clones and omits some. The sample lists more than 35,000 clones, roughly 91% occurring once. This CDR3 is 14 amino acids long. Germline V gene sequence: CDR1 SGHRS, CDR2 YFSETQ. The trim removed 5 bases at V and 4 bases at J, leaving 7 bases unmatched. Sequenced: peripheral blood. The clonotype comes from a human donor in a cohort sampled during active COVID-19. V is TRBV5-1 and J is TRBJ1-2; 8 bases are a match to TRBD1. The CDR3 sequence: CASRDGQGGYGYTF. As DNA, the CDR3 is TGCGCCAGCAGAGACGGACAGGGCGGCTATGGCTACACCTTC.